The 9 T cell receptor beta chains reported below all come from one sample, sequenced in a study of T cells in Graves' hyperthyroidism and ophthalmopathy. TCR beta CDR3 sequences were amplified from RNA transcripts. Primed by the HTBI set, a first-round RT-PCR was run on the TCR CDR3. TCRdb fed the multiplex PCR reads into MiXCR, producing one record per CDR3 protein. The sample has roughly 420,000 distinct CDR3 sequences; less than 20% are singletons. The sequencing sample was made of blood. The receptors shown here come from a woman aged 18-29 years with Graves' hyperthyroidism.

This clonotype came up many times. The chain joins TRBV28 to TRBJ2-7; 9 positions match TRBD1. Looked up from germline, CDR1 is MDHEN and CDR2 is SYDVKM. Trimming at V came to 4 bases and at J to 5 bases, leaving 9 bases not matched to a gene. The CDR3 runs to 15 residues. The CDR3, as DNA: TGTGCCAGCAGTTCAACAGGGGGCCCACCCAACGAGCAGTACTTC. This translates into CASSSTGGPPNEQYF.

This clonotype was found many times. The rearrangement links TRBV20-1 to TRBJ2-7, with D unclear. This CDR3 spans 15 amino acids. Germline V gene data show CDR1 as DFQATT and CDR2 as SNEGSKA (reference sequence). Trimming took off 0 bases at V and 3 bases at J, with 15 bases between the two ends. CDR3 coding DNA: TGCAGTGCTAGAGATTACGCAGTGGTTAACTACGAGCAGTACTTC. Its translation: CSARDYAVVNYEQYF.

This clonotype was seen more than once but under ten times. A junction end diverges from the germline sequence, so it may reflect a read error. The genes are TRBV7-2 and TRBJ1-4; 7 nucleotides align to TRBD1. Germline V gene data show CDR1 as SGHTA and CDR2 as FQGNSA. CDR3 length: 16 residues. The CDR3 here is CASSLVGGTANEKLSF. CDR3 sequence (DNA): TGTGCCAGCAGCTTAGTAGGTGGGACAGCTAATGAAAAACTGTCTTTT.

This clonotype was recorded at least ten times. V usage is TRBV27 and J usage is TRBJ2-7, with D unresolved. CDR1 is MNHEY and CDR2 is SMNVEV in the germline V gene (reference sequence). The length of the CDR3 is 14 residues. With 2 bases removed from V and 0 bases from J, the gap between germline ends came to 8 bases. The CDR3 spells CASSLTFSSYEQYF. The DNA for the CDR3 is TGTGCCAGCAGTTTAACTTTTAGCTCCTACGAGCAGTACTTC.

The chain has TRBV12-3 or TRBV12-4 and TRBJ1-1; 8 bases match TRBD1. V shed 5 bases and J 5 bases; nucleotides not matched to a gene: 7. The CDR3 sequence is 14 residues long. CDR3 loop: CASSIGQGITEAFF. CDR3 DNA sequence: TGTGCCAGCAGTATCGGACAGGGTATTACTGAAGCTTTCTTT.

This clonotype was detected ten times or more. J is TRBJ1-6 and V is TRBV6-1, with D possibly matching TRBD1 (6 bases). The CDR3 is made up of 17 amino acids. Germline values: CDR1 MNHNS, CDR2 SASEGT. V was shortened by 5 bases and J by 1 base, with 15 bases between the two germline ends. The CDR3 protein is CASSRTGSWSYNSPLHF. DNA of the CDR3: TGTGCCAGCAGTCGTACAGGGTCTTGGTCCTATAATTCACCCCTCCACTTT.

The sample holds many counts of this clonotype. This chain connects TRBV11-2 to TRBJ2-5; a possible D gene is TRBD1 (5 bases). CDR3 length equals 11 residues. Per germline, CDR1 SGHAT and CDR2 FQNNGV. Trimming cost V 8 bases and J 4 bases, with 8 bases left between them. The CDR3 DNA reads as TGTGCCAGCCAAGGGGCAGAGACCCAGTACTTC. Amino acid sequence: CASQGAETQYF.

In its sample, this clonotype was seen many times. The CDR3 region has the DNA TGTGCCAGCGAGACTAGCGGGACGAACACCGGGGAGCTGTTTTTT. It yields the protein CASETSGTNTGELFF. The V gene is TRBV28, the J gene TRBJ2-2, with 11 bases lining up with TRBD2. Unmatched junction bases numbered 2, after V lost 8 bases and J lost 0 bases. The CDR3 contains 15 residues. Per the germline V gene, CDR1 is MDHEN and CDR2 is SYDVKM.

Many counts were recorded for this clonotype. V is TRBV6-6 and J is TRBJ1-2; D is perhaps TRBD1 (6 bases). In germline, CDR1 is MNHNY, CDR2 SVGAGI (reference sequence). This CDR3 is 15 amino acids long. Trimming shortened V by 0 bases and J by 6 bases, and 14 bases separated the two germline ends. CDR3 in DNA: TGTGCCAGCAGTTACTCGGACAGTTCGGGCCATGGCTACACCTTC. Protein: CASSYSDSSGHGYTF.